This note documents a single T cell receptor beta chain sequence. What antigen it recognizes has not been identified. No quality values exist for individual bases; no much larger clone is one base distant. The sample originates from a study of CD8+ T cells in alopecia areata (dated by TCRdb to the late 2010s). With respect to the entire study: Treated patients were enrolled in an open-label pilot trial of oral tofacitinib at 5 to 10 mg twice daily for moderate-to-severe alopecia areata. Tofacitinib was given for 6 to 18 months, followed by 6 months of follow-up off drug to assess delayed response and recurrence. In treated patients, disease severity was measured using the SALT score, which gives the percentage of scalp surface area affected. The study used high-throughput TCRbeta sequencing to examine T cell clonal expansion in alopecia areata, in both the C3H/HeJ mouse model and human patients. Human TCRbeta sequencing covered scalp tissue and sorted CD4+ and CD8+ peripheral blood T cells from patchy and totalis/universalis alopecia areata patients and healthy controls. Patients on tofacitinib were biopsied at baseline and after 4 and 24 weeks of treatment, and several of the patients also had a later scalp biopsy. Clonality in the scalp was compared among normal scalp (n=4), patchy alopecia areata scalp (n=8), and alopecia totalis/universalis scalp (n=8). RNA was obtained with the PAXgene miRNA kit for fixed scalp, the miRNeasy kit for PBMCs, and the RNeasy kit for mouse skin. TCRbeta CDR3 regions were amplified by immunoSEQ multiplex PCR using 35 Vbeta forward and 13 Jbeta reverse primers.

General study outcomes and caveats: Compared with mice, TCR sequences shared between patients were less clear, possibly partly because of HLA diversity across the patient population. Resident alphabeta T cells in normal human skin are also sequenced, complicating scalp TCR repertoire analysis, unlike mouse skin dominated by gammadelta T cells. Many expanded lesional clones were found to persist in scalp and blood during tofacitinib treatment, and relapse after treatment cessation may be partly explained by this persistence. Tofacitinib significantly lowered scalp clonality and the number of expanded CD8+ clones among the top 100 scalp clones. The treated cohort was small, with a single nonresponder, so links between baseline CD8+ expansion and response need larger studies. Compared with normal scalp, lesional scalp had higher clonality and more expanded CD8+ clones, particularly in alopecia totalis/universalis, a pattern that suggests antigenic drive.

Libraries came from the immunoSEQ multiplex PCR assay. For TCR sequencing, RNA was extracted from every sample and reverse transcribed into cDNA to serve as template. First-strand cDNA was synthesized using SuperScript III with a 2:1 mix of oligo-dT and random hexamers. A synthetic immune receptor repertoire was used to assess amplification bias, and residual bias was removed computationally. The authors' analysis ran thus. After raw reads were preprocessed to remove errors, the CDR3 was defined following IMGT conventions as running from the conserved cysteine to phenylalanine. Clonality was calculated as 1 minus Shannon entropy normalized by log2 of the number of productive unique TCRs. Whether scalp clones were CD4 or CD8 was inferred by matching scalp TCRbeta sequences against CD4 and CD8 repertoires sorted from blood. TCRdb carries this immuneACCESS record with in-frame sequences only. Its versions omit some clonotypes, under half of them owing to an unresolved V gene in the studies checked, with the rest unexplained. The V and J calls and clone size come from that table; D and trimming were worked out from the DNA. Here the sample has about 220,000 clones; under 60% occur a single time. 1.6% of the sample is in the top ten clones.

The time point label on this specimen signifies: about 4 weeks on oral tofacitinib. Per the publication, the treatment or condition label means: oral pan-JAK inhibitor, 5-10 mg twice daily. From alopecia areata patients, peripheral blood was collected along with lesional scalp punch biopsies. After PBMCs were isolated by density centrifugation and stained for CD3, CD4 and CD8, a FACSAria was used to sort CD4+ and CD8+ T cells. Based on the germline V gene (reference sequence), the CDR1 and CDR2 sequences are PRHDT and FYEKMQ. Including cysteine and phenylalanine, the CDR3 has 12 amino acids. Left in the record is the CDR3 DNA by itself, 36 bases read in frame from the first base.

This clonotype originated in a human donor with alopecia areata. The material sequenced was CD4+ T cells sorted from blood, taken at week 4, from a patient treated with tofacitinib. This chain joins TRBV13 to TRBJ2-5, with no reliable assignment of the D segment. The J call may be mistaken, given a closer DNA end match to TRBJ2-7. For the CDR3, the sequence is CASSLGAYEQYF. The sequenced DNA is TGTGCCAGCAGCTTAGGAGCCTACGAGCAGTACTTC.